A single sample gave rise to the 11 T cell receptor beta chains below, sequenced in a study of cytomegalovirus exposure and HLA in healthy donors. The primer mix had 60 Vbeta and 13 Jbeta primers. Here immunoSEQ multiplex PCR was the method, and the copy in TCRdb shows in-frame clones only, minus some. This sample has more than 110,000 clones; 70% to 80% occur once, and the top ten carry 4.9%. The sample taken for sequencing was PBMCs. These receptors all come from a woman between 45 and 65 years old in good health and CMV-seronegative.

CDR3: CASSQLGLPSGTQYF. The CDR3 DNA reads as TGCGCCAGCAGCCAGCTTGGACTCCCCTCGGGGACCCAGTACTTC. The chain recombines TRBV4-1 with TRBJ2-5; D may be TRBD2 (5 bases). The CDR3 spans 15 residues. Germline V lookup: CDR1 MGHRA, CDR2 YSYEKL. V was pared by 3 bases and J by 7 bases, with 18 bases between.

The chain has TRBV9 and TRBJ2-7; the match to TRBD1 covers 7 bases. This CDR3 is built from 14 residues. V lost 0 bases to trimming and J lost 3 bases; unmatched junction nucleotides: 3. The germline gives CDR1 SGDLS, CDR2 YYNGEE. The CDR3 region has the DNA TGTGCCAGCAGCGTAGGTCACAGGGGCTACGAGCAGTACTTC. This sequence encodes CASSVGHRGYEQYF.

The chain combines TRBV15 with TRBJ1-4; D possibly corresponds to TRBD1 (6 bases). V was shortened by 3 bases and J by 8 bases, with 19 bases between the two germline ends. CDR1 and CDR2 from the germline V gene are LNHNV and YYDKDF (reference sequence). There are 16 residues in the CDR3. CDR3 nucleotides: TGTGCCACCAGCAGTCGAGACCCAGGGGTGGCAGAAAAACTGTTTTTT. Residues: CATSSRDPGVAEKLFF.

The rearrangement uses TRBV9 and TRBJ1-1, with D unresolved. From germline, CDR1 is SGDLS and CDR2 YYNGEE. Trimming shortened V by 4 bases and J by 1 base, and 8 bases separated the two germline ends. This CDR3 is built from 13 residues. CDR3 in amino acids: CASSPRWNTEAFF. DNA of the CDR3: TGTGCCAGCAGCCCCAGATGGAACACTGAAGCTTTCTTT.

This clone was observed once. The chain combines TRBV23-1 with TRBJ2-5, with TRBD2 identical over 10 bases. TRBV23-1 is annotated as an ORF whose role is uncertain. Trimming removed 2 bases from V and 3 bases from J; junction bases left unmatched: 6. The CDR3 has 16 amino acids. The CDR3 reads CASSQASGGWEETQYF. CDR3 coding DNA: TGCGCCAGCAGTCAAGCTAGCGGGGGTTGGGAAGAGACCCAGTACTTC.

This chain links TRBV10-1 with TRBJ2-7; D perhaps matches TRBD2 (5 bases). CDR1 WNHNN and CDR2 SYGVQD come from the germline V gene (reference sequence). The CDR3 is made up of 14 amino acids. V gave up 10 bases and J gave up 2 bases, with 18 bases separating them. CDR3 sequence: CANLYPGVTYEQYF. Written as DNA, the CDR3 is TGCGCCAACCTCTACCCCGGGGTCACCTACGAGCAGTACTTC.

CDR3 residues: CASRFLSGTEAFF. The CDR3 DNA follows: TGTGCCAGCAGATTTCTATCGGGGACTGAAGCTTTCTTT. The genes are TRBV27 and TRBJ1-1; D unclear. There are 13 residues in the CDR3. The V gene's germline CDR1 is MNHEY and CDR2 SMNVEV (reference sequence). V shed 6 bases and J shed 5 bases, with 13 bases lying between them.

The V gene is TRBV7-2, the J gene TRBJ2-2; D not resolved. Trimming left V 5 bases short and J 7 bases short, with 5 bases between. Germline-derived CDR1 and CDR2 are SGHTA and FQGNSA. This CDR3 contains 11 residues. The CDR3 nucleotides are TGTGCCAGCAGCCCCTACGGGGAGCTGTTTTTT. Translated, it gives CASSPYGELFF.

The V call is TRBV9, the J call TRBJ2-2; 12 nucleotides line up with TRBD1. This CDR3 spans 17 amino acids. Germline V gives CDR1 SGDLS, CDR2 YYNGEE. V lost 3 bases to trimming and J lost 7 bases; unmatched junction nucleotides: 10. The CDR3 DNA reads as TGTGCCAGCAGCGCCAACCCGGGACAGGGGGCTGGCGGGGAGCTGTTTTTT. Protein product: CASSANPGQGAGGELFF.

V gene TRBV9 combines with J gene TRBJ1-2; no reliable D call. Germline V CDR1 and CDR2: SGDLS, YYNGEE. Trimming removed 0 bases at V and 3 bases at J, with 9 bases between. The CDR3 covers 14 residues. CDR3 sequence (DNA): TGTGCCAGCAGCGTAGGAGCCTCCGACTATGGCTACACCTTC. Amino acid sequence: CASSVGASDYGYTF.

The chain carries TRBV19 and TRBJ2-7; tentative D call: TRBD2 (7 bases). This CDR3 comprises 12 residues. CDR1 LNHDA and CDR2 SQIVND come from the germline V gene (reference sequence). Between the trimmed V and J ends, which lost 11 bases and 6 bases, there was a span of 17 bases. CDR3 coding DNA: TGTGCCTCCGAGGGGGGGAAGAGCGAGCAGTACTTC. It yields the protein CASEGGKSEQYF.